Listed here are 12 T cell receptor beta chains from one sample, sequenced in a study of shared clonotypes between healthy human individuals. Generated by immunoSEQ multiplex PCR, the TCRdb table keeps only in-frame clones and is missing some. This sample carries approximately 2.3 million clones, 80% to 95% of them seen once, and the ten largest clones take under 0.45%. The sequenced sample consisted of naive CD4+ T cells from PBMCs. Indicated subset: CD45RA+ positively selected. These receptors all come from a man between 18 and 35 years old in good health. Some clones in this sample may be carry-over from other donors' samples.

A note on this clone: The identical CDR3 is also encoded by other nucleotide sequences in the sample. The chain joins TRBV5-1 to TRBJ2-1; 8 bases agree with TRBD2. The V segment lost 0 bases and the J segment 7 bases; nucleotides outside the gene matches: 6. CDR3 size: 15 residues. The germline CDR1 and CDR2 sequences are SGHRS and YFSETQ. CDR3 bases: TGCGCCAGCAGCTTGGAAGCTAGCGGGTCTAATGAGCAGTTCTTC. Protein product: CASSLEASGSNEQFF.

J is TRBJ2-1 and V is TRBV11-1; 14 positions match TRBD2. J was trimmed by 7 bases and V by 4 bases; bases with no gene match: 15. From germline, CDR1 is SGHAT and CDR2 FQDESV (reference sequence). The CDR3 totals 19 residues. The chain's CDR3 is CASSSKYRTSGRSGNEQFF. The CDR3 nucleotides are TGTGCCAGCAGCTCAAAGTACCGGACTAGCGGGAGGTCTGGGAATGAGCAGTTCTTC.

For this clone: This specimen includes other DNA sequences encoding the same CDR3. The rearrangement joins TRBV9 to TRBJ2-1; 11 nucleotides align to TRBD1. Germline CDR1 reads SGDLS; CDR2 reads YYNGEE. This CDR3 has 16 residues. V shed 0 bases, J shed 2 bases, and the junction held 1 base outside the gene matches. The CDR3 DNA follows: TGTGCCAGCAGCGTAGAGGGACAGGGGGCCTACAATGAGCAGTTCTTC. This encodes CASSVEGQGAYNEQFF.

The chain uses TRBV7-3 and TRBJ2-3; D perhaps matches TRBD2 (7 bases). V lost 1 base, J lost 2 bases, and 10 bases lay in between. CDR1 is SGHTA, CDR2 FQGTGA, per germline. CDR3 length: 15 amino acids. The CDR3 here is CASSLMRGPTDTQYF. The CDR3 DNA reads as TGTGCCAGCAGCTTAATGCGGGGGCCCACAGATACGCAGTATTTT.

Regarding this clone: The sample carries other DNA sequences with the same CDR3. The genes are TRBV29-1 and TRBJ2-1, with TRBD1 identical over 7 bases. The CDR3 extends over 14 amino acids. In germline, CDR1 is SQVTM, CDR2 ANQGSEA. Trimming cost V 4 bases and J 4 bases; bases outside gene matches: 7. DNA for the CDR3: TGCAGCGTTGCTGGCAGGGGGTCTTACAATGAGCAGTTCTTC. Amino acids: CSVAGRGSYNEQFF.

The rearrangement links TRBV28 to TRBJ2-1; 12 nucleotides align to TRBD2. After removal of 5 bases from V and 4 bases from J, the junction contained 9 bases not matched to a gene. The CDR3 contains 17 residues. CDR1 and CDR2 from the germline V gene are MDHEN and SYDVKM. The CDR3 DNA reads TGTGCCAGCAGTACGTTACTAGCGGGAGGATTGTACAATGAGCAGTTCTTC. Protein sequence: CASSTLLAGGLYNEQFF.

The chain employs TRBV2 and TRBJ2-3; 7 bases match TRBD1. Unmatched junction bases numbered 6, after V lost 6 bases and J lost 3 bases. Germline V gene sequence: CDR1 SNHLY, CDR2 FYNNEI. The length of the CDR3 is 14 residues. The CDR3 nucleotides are TGTGCCAGCAGACTGGACAGGAGTACAGATACGCAGTATTTT. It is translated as CASRLDRSTDTQYF.

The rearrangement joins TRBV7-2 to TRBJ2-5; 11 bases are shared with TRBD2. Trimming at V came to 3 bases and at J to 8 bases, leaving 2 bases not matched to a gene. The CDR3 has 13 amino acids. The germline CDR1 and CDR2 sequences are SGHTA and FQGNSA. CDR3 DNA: TGTGCCAGCAGCTTGGGACTAGCGGTCACCCAGTACTTC. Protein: CASSLGLAVTQYF.

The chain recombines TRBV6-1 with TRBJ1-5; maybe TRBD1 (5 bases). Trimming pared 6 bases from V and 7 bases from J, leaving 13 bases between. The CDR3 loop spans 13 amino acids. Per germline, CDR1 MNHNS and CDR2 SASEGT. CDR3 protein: CASSGDLGQPQHF. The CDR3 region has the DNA TGTGCCAGCAGCGGGGACTTAGGGCAGCCCCAGCATTTT.

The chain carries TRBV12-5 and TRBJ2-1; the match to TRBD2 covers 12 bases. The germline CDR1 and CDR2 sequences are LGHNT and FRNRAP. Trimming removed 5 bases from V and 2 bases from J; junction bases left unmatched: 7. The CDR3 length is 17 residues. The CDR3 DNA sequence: TGTGCTAGTGGTCCGACTAGCGGGAGCCCTCCCTACAATGAGCAGTTCTTC. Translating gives CASGPTSGSPPYNEQFF. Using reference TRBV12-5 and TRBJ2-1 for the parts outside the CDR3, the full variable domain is DARVTQTPRHKVTEMGQEVTMRCQPILGHNTVFWYRQTMMQGLELLAYFRNRAPLDDSGMPKDRFSAEMPDATLATLKIQPSEPRDSAVYFCASGPTSGSPPYNEQFFGPGTRLTVL.

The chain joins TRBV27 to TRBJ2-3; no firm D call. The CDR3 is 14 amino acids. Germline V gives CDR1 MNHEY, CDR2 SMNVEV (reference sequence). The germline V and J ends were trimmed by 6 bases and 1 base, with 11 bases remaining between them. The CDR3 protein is CASSLGRRTDTQYF. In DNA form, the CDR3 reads TGTGCCAGCAGCTTGGGCCGACGCACAGATACGCAGTATTTT.

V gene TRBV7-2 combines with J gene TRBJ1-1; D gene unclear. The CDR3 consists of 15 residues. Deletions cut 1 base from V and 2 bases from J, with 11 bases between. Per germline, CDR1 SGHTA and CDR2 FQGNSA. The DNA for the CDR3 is TGTGCCAGCAGCTTAGGGGTACCGATCAACACTGAAGCTTTCTTT. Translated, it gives CASSLGVPINTEAFF.